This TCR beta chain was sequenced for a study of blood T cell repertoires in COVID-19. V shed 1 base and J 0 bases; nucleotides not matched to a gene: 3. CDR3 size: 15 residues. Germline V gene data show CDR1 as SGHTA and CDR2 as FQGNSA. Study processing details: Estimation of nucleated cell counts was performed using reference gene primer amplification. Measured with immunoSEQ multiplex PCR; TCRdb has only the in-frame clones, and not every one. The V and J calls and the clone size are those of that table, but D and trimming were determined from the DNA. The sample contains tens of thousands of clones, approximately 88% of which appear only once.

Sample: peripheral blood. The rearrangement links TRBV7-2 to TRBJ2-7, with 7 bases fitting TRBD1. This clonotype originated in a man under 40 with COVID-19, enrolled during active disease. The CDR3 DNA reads TGTGCCAGCAGCTTAGGAACAGGGGTCTCCTACGAGCAGTACTTC. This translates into CASSLGTGVSYEQYF.